This T cell receptor beta chain was recorded in a study of blood T cell repertoires in COVID-19. Turning to the study itself: Samples came from the United States, Italy and Spain, spanning acute and convalescent COVID-19. PBMCs, B-cell-depleted T cells, or T cells provided the cDNA or gDNA that made up the material.

V shed 3 bases and J 0 bases; nucleotides not matched to a gene: 3. Germline CDR1 and CDR2: MGHRA and YSYEKL. This CDR3 is built from 15 residues. Study processing details: Reference gene primer amplification gave nucleated cell count estimates. Sequencing used immunoSEQ multiplex PCR; TCRdb keeps in-frame clones, though not all of them. Clone size and V and J calls were adopted from that table, with D and trimming inferred from the DNA. The profile shows 250,000 or so clones, roughly 82% of them singletons. Sequencing was done on a sample of peripheral blood. V is TRBV4-1 and J is TRBJ2-3, with TRBD1 identical over 7 bases. The source of this sequence is a man aged 80 or over with acute or convalescent COVID-19. The CDR3 loop reads CASSHSGQSTDTQYF. The CDR3 DNA follows: TGCGCCAGCAGCCACTCGGGACAGAGCACAGATACGCAGTATTTT.